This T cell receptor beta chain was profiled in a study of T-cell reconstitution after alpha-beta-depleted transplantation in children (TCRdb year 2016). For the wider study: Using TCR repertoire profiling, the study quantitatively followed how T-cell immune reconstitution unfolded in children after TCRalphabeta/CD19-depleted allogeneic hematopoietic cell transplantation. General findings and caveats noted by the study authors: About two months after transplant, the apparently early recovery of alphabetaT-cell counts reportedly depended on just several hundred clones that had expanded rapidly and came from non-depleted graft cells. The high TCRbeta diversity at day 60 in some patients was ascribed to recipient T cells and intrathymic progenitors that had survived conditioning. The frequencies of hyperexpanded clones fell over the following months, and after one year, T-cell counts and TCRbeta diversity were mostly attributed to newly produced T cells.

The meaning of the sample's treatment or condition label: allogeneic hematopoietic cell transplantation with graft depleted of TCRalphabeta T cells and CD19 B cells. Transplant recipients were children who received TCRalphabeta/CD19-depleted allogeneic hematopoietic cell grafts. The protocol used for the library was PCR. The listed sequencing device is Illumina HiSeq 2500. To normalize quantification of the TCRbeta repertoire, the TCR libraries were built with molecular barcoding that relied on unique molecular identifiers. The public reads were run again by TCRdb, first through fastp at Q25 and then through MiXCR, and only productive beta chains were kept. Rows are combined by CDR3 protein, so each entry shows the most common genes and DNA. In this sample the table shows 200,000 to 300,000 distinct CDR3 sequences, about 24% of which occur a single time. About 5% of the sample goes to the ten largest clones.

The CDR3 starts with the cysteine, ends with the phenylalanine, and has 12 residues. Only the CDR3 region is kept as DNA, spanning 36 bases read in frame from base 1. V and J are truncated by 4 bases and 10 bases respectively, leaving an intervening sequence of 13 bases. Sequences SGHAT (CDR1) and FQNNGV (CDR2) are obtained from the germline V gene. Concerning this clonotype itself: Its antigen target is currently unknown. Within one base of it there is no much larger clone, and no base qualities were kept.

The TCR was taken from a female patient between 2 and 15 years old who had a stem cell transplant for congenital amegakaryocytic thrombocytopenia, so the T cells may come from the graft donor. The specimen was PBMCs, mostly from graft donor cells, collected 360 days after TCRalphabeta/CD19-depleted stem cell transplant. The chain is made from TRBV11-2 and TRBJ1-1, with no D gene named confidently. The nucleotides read TGTGCCAGCAGCTATTGGTGGGGTCGAGCTTTCTTT. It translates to CASSYWWGRAFF.